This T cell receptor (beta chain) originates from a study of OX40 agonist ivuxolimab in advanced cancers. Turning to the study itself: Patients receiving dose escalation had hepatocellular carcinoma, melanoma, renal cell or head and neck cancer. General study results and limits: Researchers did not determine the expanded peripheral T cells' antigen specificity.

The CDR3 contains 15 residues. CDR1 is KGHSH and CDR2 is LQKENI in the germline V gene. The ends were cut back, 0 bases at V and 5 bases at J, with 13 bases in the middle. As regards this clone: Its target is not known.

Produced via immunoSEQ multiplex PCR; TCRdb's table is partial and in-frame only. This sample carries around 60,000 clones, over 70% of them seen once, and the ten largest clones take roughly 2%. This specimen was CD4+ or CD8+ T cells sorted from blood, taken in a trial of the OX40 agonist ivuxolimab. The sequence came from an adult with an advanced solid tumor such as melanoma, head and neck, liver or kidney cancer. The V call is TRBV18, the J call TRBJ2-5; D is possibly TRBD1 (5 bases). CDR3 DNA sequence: TGTGCCAGCTCACCACCCCCTGGGGCGCGGGAGACCCAGTACTTC. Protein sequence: CASSPPPGARETQYF.